Presented here are 3 T cell receptor beta chains from one specimen sequenced in a study of shared clonotypes between healthy human individuals. Assay: immunoSEQ multiplex PCR; the TCRdb copy retains only in-frame clones and omits some. The sample lists approximately 2.3 million clones; approximately 93% were seen once. The sample was naive CD4+ T cells from PBMCs. Subset reported: CD45RA+ positively selected. The origin of the receptors is a man younger than 35 in good health. Some clones in this sample may be carry-over from other donors' samples.

A single count supports this clone. The genes are TRBV11-1 and TRBJ2-5, with TRBD2 matching over 12 bases. The CDR3 spans 15 residues. The germline V gene encodes CDR1 SGHAT and CDR2 FQDESV (reference sequence). V gave up 4 bases and J gave up 4 bases; unmatched junction bases: 4. CDR3 bases: TGTGCCAGCAGCTCTGGGGGACTAGCGGGAGAGACCCAGTACTTC. Protein sequence: CASSSGGLAGETQYF.

The chain is built from TRBV6-4 and TRBJ2-1; TRBD1 matches at 9 bases. The germline V gene encodes CDR1 MRHNA and CDR2 SNTAGT. V was clipped by 8 bases and J by 9 bases; unmatched bases: 11. The length of the CDR3 is 14 residues. This CDR3 reads CASVWTGDDVEQFF. DNA of the CDR3: TGTGCCAGCGTTTGGACAGGGGATGACGTTGAGCAGTTCTTC.

Comment on this clone: Other nucleotide sequences from this sample produce the same CDR3. The chain is built from TRBV9 and TRBJ2-7; D remains unclear. The V end lost 3 bases, the J end lost 6 bases, and 7 bases lay between the germline ends. Looked up from germline, CDR1 is SGDLS and CDR2 is YYNGEE. The CDR3 runs 11 residues. The DNA for the CDR3 is TGTGCCAGCAGCGCCGGCGTCGAGCAGTACTTC. Translation gives CASSAGVEQYF.